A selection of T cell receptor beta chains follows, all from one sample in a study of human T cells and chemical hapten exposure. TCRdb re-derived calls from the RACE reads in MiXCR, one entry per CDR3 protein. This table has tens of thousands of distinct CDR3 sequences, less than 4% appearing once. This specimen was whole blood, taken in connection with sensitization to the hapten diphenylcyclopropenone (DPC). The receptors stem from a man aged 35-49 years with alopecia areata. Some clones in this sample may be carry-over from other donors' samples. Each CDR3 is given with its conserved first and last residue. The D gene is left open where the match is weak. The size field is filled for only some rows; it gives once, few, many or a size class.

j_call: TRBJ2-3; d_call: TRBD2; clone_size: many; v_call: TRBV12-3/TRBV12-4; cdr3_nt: TGTGCCAGCATGCCCCGGGGGGGGGCAGATACGCAGTATTTT; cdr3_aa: CASMPRGGADTQYF
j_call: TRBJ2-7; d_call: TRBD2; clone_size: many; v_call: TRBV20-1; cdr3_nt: TGCAGTGCTAGGGATACTAGCGGGAGATGGGGCGAGCAGTACTTC; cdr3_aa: CSARDTSGRWGEQYF
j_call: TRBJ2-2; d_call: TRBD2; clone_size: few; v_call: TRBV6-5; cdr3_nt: TGTGCCAGCAGTCCCCATGGCGGGAGGGCTGGCGGGGAGCTGTTTTTT; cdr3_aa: CASSPHGGRAGGELFF
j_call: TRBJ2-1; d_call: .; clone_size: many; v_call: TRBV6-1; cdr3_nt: TGTGCCAGCAGTGAAGCGGCGGGGTCCTACAATGAGCAGTTCTTC; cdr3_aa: CASSEAAGSYNEQFF
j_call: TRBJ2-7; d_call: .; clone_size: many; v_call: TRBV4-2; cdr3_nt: TGTGCCAGCAGCCTACAAGACTCCTACGAGCAGTACTTC; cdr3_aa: CASSLQDSYEQYF
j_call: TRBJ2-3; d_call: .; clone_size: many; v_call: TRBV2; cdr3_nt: TGTGCCAGCAGTGAAGGTTTTTCTAGCGGCACAGATACGCAGTATTTT; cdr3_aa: CASSEGFSSGTDTQYF
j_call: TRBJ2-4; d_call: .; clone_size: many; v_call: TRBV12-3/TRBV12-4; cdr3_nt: TGTGCCAGCAGTTTTCATCAAACAGGGTTAAACATTCAGTACTTC; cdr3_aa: CASSFHQTGLNIQYF
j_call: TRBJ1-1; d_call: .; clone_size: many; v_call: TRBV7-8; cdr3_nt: TGTGCCAGCAGCCCAACGGCGGGGCGTAACACTGAAGCTTTCTTT; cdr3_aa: CASSPTAGRNTEAFF
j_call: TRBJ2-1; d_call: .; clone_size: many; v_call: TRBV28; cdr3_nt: TGTGCCAGCAGTTCCCGGACTAGGGGGAACGGTGAGCAGTTCTTC; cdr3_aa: CASSSRTRGNGEQFF
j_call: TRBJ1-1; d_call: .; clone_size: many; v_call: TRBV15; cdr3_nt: TGTGCCACCAGCTGGGGGATGAACACTGAAGCTTTCTTT; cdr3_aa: CATSWGMNTEAFF
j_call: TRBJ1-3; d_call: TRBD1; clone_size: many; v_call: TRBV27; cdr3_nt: TGTGCCAGCAGTCCAGGACAGGGCCCTAAAAGGGACACCATATATTTT; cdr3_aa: CASSPGQGPKRDTIYF
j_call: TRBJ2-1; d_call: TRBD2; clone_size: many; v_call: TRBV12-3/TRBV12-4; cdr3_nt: TGTGCCAGCAGTCCGAATAGCGGGAGGGCCGTCGATGAGCAGTTCTTC; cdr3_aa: CASSPNSGRAVDEQFF
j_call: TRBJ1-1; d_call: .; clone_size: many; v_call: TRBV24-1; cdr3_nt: TGTGCCACCAGTGATGGAACAACCAACACTGAAGCTTTCTTT; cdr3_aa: CATSDGTTNTEAFF
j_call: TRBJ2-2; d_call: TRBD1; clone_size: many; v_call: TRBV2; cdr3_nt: TGTGCCAGCAGTCCGACCCGGACAGGGTTAGACACCGGGGAGCTGTTTTTT; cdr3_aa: CASSPTRTGLDTGELFF
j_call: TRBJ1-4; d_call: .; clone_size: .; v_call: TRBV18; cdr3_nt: TGTGCCAGCTCACCAGGGGTGGAAGAAAAACTGTTTTTT; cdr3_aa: CASSPGVEEKLFF
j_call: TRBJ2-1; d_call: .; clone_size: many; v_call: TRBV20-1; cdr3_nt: TGCAGTGCTAGCCTAGCACACTCCTACAATGAGCAGTTCTTC; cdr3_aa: CSASLAHSYNEQFF
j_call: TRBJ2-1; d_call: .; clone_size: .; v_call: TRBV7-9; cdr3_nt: TGTGCCAGCAGCTTAGGGCTCGGGGGAAATGAGCAGTTCTTC; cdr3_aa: CASSLGLGGNEQFF
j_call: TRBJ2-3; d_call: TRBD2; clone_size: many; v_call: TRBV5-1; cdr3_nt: TGCGCCAGCAGCCGTCTAGCGGGAGCAGCAGATACGCAGTATTTT; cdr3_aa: CASSRLAGAADTQYF
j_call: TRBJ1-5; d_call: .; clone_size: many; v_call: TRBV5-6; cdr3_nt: TGTGCCAGCAGCTTGTGGGCAGGGGTTAATCAGCCCCAGCATTTT; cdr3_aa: CASSLWAGVNQPQHF
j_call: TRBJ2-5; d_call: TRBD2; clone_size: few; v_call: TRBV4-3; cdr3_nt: TGCGCCAGCAGCCAAGATAAGGGAGGGACTCCGGAGACCCAGTACTTC; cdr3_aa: CASSQDKGGTPETQYF
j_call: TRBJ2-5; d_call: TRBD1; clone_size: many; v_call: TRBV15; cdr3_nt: TGTGCCACCAGCAGAGAAGGACAGGGGAGAGAGACCCAGTACTTC; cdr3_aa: CATSREGQGRETQYF
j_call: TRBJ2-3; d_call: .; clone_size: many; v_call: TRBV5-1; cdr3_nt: TGCGCCACAAGCCCTGGACAGTCGGTCACAGATACGCAGTATTTT; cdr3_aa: CATSPGQSVTDTQYF
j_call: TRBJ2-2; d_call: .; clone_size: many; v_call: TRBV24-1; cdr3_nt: TGTGCCACCAGTGCCACACCCGGGAGCGGGGAGCTGTTTTTT; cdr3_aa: CATSATPGSGELFF
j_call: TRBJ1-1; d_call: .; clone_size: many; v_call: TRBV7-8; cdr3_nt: TGTGCCAGCAGTCAAGGACAGCTTGAAGCTTTCTTT; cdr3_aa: CASSQGQLEAFF
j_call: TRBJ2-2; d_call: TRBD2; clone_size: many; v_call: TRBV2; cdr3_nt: TGTGCCAGCAGTGTGGCGGGAGGGTCGGCCGGGGAGCTGTTTTTT; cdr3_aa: CASSVAGGSAGELFF
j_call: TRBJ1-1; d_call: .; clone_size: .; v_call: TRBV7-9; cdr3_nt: TGTGCCAGCAGCTTGGGAGCGGCGAACACTGAAGCTTTCTTT; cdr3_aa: CASSLGAANTEAFF
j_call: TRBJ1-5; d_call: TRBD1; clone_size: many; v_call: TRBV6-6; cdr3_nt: TGTGCCAGCAGTTCCGGGACAGGGGCCTATAGCAATCAGCCCCAGCATTTT; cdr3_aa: CASSSGTGAYSNQPQHF
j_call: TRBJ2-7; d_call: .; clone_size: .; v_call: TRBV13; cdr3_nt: TGTGCCAGCAGCTTACCGGCCCCCGGTGGCTCCTACGAGCAGTACTTC; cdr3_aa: CASSLPAPGGSYEQYF
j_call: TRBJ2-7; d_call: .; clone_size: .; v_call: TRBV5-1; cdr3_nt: TGCGCCAGCGGATTTTCAGGCATTTCCTACGAGCAGTACTTC; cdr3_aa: CASGFSGISYEQYF
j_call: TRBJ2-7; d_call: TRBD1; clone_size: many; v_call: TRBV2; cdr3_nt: TGTGCCAGCAGCCCTGACAGGGGTAGAACCTACGAGCAGTACTTC; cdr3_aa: CASSPDRGRTYEQYF
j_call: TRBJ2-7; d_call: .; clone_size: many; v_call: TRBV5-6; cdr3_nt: TGTGCCAGCAGCCTCTATCTACAGCGAACCTCCTACGAGCAGTACTTC; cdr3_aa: CASSLYLQRTSYEQYF
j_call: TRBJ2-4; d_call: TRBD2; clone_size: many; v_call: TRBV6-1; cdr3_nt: TGTGCCAGCAGTGAAGGGGTTAGCGGGAGAAACATTCAGTACTTC; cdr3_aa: CASSEGVSGRNIQYF
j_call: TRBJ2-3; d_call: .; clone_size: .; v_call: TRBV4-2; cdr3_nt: TGTGCCAGCAGCCAAGAGGTTACCAGCACAGATACGCAGTATTTT; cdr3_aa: CASSQEVTSTDTQYF
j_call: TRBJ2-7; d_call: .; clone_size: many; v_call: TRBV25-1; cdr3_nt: TGTGCCAGCGGCCACTACGAGCAGTACTTC; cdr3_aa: CASGHYEQYF
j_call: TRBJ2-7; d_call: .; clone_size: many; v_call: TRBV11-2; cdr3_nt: TGTGCCAGCAGCTTAGGGGGGAACCTACCCTCCTACGAGCAGTACTTC; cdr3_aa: CASSLGGNLPSYEQYF
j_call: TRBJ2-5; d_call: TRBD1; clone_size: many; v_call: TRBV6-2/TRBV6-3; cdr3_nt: TGTGCCAGCAGTTACCGTGGACAGGGGCGGGAGACCCAGTACTTC; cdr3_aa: CASSYRGQGRETQYF
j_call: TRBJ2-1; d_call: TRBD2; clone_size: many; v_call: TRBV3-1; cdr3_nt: TGTGCCAGCAGCCAGTTACTAGCGGGAGCCCATGAGCAGTTCTTC; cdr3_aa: CASSQLLAGAHEQFF
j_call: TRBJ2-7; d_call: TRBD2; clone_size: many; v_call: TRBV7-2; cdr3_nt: TGTGCCAGCAGCTTAAGGACTAGCGAGCTCCCCTACGAGCAGTACTTC; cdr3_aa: CASSLRTSELPYEQYF
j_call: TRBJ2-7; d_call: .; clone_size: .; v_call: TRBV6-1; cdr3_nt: TGTGCCAGCAGCGAAGCGGGAAGGGGGGACGAGCAGTACTTC; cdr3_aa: CASSEAGRGDEQYF
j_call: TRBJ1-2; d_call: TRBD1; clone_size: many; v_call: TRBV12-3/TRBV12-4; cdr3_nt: TGTGCCAGCAGTCCCGGGACAGGGTTCGGTGGCTACACCTTC; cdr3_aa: CASSPGTGFGGYTF
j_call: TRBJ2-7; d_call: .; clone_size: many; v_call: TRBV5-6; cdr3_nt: TGTGCCAGCAGCTGGGCGGATAGCGGAACCTACGAGCAGTACTTC; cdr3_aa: CASSWADSGTYEQYF
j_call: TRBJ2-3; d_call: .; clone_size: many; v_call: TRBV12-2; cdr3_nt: TGTGCAAGTCACGTCTTTGACTCTAGCACAGATACGCAGTATTTT; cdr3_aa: CASHVFDSSTDTQYF
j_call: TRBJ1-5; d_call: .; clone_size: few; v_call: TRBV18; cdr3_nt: TGTGCCAGCTCACTACCGGGCCCCCGCGGGTCACCCCAGCATTTT; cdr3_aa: CASSLPGPRGSPQHF
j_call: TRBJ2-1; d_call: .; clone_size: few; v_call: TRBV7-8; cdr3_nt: TGTGCCAGCAGCCCAGGTTTCGGAGGGCTGAATGAGCAGTTCTTC; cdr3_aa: CASSPGFGGLNEQFF
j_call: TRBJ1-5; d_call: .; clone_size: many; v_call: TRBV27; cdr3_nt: TGTGCCAGCAGTTTGTCGGGGTATCATCAGCCCCAGCATTTT; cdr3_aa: CASSLSGYHQPQHF
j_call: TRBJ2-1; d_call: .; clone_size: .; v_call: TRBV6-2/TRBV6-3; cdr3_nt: TGTGCCAGTACCGACTGGACCGCCGCCTACAATGAGCAGTTCTTC; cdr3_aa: CASTDWTAAYNEQFF
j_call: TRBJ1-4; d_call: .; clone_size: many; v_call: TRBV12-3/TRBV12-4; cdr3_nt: TGTGCCAGCAGTCTACCCTCTGAAAAACTGTTTTTT; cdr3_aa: CASSLPSEKLFF
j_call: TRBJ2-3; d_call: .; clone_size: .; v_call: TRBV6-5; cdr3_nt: TGTGCCAGCAGGAAACAGGGACTCCTAGAACCCACAGATACGCAGTATTTT; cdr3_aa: CASRKQGLLEPTDTQYF
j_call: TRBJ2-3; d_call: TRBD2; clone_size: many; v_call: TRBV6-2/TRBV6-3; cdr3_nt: TGTGCCAGCAGCGCCACGTGGACTAGCGGGGATTTT; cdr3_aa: CASSATWTSGDF
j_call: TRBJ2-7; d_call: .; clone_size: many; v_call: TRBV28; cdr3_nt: TGTGCCAGCAGTTTACGTCTAGCTAGCAACGAGCAGTACTTC; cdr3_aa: CASSLRLASNEQYF
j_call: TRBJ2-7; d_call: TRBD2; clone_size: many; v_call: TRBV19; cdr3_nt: TGTGCCAGTAGTAGCAGGGGACTAGCGGGCCGTAGCTCCTACGAGCAGTACTTC; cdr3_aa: CASSSRGLAGRSSYEQYF
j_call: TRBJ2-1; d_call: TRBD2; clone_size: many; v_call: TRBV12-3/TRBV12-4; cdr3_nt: TGTGCCAGCAGTATCCCTCGGGGGGGGAACGACCATGAGCAGTTCTTC; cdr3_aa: CASSIPRGGNDHEQFF
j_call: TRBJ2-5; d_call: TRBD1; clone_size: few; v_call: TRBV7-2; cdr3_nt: TGTGCCAGCAGCTCAGCCACAGGGGAAGAGACCCAGTACTTC; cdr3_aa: CASSSATGEETQYF
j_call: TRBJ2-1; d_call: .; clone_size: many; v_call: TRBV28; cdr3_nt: TGTGCCAGCAGTCCTCAGGATTTCTACAATGAGCAGTTCTTC; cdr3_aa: CASSPQDFYNEQFF
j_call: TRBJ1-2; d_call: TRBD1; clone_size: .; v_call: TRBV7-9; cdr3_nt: TGTGCCAGCAGCCGGGACAGTAGCTATGGCTACACCTTC; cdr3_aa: CASSRDSSYGYTF